This TCR beta chain emerged from a study of spatial heterogeneity in lung cancer. Study details: An average of more than ten raw reads was observed per unique TCR and UMI combination.

Time point reported: sample taken at primary tumor resection. Researchers sequenced whole RNA taken from tumor, nontumor lung or frozen PBMC without sorting. Donation came from 70 or so patients with untreated early-stage non-small cell lung cancer. Study-level points and caveats: Resection blood, more than follow-up blood, showed ubiquitous expanded tumor TCRs.

Only a few counts were recorded for this clonotype. The target antigen is unknown. Germline CDR1 and CDR2: SGHNT and YYREEE (reference sequence). The CDR3 contains 15 residues. Trimming at V came to 2 bases and at J to 5 bases, leaving 7 bases not matched to a gene. TCR cDNA molecules were tagged individually, and each one carried a unique molecular identifier. TCRdb reprocessed the 5' RACE reads with MiXCR, giving one entry per CDR3 protein. The sample shows over 75,000 distinct CDR3 sequences, roughly a fifth of them seen only once. This TCR came from a male donor with early-stage non-small cell lung cancer. The chain has TRBV5-4 and TRBJ2-5; 9 bases map to TRBD2. Specimen: PBMCs, collected at surgery. In DNA form, the CDR3 reads TGTGCCAGCAGCTTCGGCGGGGGGGCCCAGGAGACCCAGTACTTC. As protein: CASSFGGGAQETQYF.